This TCR beta chain was recovered during a study of blood T cell repertoires in COVID-19. Study summary: Samples taken during acute and convalescent COVID-19 were collected in the United States, Italy and Spain. T cells, B-cell-depleted T cells, or PBMCs provided the cDNA or gDNA that served as material.

Authors' methods: Amplification with reference gene primers provided the estimates of nucleated cell counts. The protocol was immunoSEQ multiplex PCR, while the TCRdb copy is restricted to in-frame clones and leaves out a portion. V, J and clone size are taken as reported in that table, and D and trimming were inferred from the DNA itself. The repertoire holds some 50,000 clones, more than 80% seen once, with 8.2% in the top ten. The CDR3 is 16 residues long. V lost 0 bases and J lost 0, with 12 bases in between. The germline V gene has CDR1 LNHDA and CDR2 SQIVND (reference sequence). This TCR came from a man aged 80 or over in a cohort sampled during active COVID-19. Sequencing was done on a sample of peripheral blood. The chain uses TRBV19 and TRBJ2-7; D remains ambiguous. DNA of the CDR3: TGTGCCAGTAGTATAGATCTGACAACTTTCTCCTACGAGCAGTACTTC. Translating gives CASSIDLTTFSYEQYF.